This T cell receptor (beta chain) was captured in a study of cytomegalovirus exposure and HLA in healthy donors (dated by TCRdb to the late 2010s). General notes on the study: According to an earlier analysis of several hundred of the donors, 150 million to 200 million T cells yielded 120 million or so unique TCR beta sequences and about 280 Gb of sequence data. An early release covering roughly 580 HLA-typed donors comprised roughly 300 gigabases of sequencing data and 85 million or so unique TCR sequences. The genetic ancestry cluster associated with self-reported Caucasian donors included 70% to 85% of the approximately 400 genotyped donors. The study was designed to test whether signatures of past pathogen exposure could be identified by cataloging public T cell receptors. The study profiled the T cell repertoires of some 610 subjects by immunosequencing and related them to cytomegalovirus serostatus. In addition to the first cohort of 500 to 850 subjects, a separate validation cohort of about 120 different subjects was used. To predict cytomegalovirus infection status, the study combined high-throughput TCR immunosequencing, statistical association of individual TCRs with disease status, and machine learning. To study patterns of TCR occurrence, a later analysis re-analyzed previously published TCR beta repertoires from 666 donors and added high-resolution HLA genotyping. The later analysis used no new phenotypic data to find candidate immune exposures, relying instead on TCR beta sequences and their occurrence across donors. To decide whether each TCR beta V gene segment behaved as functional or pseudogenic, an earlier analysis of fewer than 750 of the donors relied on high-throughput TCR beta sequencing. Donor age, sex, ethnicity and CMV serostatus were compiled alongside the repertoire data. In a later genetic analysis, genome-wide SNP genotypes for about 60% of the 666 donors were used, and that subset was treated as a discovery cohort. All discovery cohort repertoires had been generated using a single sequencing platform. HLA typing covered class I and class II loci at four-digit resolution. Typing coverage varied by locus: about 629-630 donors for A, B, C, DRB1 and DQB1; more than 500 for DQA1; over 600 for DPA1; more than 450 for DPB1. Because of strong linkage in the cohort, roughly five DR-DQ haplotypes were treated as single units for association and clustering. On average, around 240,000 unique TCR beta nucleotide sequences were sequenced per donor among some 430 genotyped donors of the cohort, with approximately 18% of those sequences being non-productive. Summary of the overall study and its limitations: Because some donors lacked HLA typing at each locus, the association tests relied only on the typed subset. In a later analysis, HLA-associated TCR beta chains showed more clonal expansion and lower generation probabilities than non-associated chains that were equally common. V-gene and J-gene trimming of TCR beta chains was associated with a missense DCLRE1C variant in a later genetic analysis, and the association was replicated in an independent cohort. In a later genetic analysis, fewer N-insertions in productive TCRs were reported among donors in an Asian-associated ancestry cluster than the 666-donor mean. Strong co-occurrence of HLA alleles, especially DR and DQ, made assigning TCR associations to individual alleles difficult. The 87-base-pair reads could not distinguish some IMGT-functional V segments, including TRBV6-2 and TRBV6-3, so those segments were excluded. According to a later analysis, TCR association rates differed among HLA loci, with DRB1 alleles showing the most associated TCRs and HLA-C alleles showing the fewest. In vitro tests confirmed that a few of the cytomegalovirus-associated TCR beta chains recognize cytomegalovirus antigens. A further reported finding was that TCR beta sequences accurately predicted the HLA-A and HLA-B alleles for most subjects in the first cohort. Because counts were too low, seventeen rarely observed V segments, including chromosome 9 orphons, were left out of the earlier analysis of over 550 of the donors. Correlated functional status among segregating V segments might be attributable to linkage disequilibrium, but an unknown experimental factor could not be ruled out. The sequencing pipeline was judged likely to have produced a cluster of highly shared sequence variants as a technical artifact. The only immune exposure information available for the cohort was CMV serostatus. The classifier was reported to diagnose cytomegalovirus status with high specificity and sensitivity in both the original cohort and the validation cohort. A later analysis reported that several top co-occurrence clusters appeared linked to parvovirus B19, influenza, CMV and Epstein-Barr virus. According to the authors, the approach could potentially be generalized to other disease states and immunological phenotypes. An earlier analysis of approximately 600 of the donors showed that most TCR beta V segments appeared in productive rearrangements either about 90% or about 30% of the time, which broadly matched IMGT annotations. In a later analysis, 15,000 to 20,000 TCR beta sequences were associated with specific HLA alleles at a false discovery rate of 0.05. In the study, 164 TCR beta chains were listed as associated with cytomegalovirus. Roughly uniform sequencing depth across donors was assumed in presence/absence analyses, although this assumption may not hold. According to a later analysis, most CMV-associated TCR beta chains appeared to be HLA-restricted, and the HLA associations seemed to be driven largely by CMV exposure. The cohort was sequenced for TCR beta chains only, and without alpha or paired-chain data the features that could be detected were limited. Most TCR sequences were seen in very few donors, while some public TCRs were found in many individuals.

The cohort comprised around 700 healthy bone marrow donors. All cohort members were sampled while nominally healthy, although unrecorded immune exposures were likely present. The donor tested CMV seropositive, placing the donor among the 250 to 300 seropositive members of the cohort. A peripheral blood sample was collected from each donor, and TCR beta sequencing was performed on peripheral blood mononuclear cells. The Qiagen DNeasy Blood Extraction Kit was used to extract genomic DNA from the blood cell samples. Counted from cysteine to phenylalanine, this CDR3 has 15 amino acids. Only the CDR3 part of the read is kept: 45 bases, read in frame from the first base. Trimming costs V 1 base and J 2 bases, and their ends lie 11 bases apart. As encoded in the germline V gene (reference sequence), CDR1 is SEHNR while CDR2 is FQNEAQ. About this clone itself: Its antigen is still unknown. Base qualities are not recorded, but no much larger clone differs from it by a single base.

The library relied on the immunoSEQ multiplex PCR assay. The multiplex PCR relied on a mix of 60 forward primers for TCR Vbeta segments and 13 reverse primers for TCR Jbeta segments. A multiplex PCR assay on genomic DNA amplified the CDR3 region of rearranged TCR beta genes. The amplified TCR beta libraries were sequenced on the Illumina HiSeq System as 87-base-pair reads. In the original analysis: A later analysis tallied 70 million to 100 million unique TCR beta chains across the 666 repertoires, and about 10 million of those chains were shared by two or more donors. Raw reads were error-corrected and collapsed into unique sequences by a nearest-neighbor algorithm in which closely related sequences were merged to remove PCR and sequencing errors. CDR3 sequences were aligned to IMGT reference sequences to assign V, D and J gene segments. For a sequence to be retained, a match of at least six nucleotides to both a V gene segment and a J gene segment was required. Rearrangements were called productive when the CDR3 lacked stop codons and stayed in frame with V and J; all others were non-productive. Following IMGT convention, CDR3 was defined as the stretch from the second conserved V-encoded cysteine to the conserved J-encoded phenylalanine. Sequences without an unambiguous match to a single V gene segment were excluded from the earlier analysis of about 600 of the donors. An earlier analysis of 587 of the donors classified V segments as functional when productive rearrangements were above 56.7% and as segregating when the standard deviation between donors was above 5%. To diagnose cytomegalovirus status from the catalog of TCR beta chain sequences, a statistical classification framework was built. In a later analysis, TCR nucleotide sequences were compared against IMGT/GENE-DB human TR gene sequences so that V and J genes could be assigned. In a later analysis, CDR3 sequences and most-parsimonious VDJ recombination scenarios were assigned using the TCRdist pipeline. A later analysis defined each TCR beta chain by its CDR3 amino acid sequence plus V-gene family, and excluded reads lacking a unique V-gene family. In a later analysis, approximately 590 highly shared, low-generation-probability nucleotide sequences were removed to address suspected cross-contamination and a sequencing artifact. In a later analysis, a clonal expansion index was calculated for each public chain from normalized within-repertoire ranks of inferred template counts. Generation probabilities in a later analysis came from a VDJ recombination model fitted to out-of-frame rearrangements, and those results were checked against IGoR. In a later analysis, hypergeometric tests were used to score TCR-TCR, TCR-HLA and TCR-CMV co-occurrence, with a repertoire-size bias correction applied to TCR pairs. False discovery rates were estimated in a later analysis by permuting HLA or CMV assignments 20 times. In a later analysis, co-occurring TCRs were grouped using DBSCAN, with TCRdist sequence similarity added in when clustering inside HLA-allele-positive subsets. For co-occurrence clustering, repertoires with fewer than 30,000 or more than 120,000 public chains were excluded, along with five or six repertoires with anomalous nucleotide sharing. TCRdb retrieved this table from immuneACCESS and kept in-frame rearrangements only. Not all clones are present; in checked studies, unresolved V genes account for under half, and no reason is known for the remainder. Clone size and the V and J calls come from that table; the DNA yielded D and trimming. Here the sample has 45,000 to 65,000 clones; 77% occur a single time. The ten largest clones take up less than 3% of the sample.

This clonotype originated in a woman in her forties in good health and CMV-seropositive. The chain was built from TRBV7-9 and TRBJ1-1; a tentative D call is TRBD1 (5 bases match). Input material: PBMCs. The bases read TGTGCCAGCAGCTTAGAAGGGGCAGGCAACACTGAAGCTTTCTTT. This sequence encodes CASSLEGAGNTEAFF.